The 5 T cell receptor beta chains in this list originate from one sample, sequenced in a study of shared clonotypes between healthy human individuals. Here immunoSEQ multiplex PCR was the method, and the copy in TCRdb shows in-frame clones only, minus some. The sample records about 490,000 clones, 78% being singletons. The sequenced material came from PBMCs. Source of these receptors: a woman aged 35 to 49 in good health. Some clones in this sample may be carry-over from other donors' samples.

This sequence joins TRBV5-3 and TRBJ2-4; 7 nucleotides match TRBD2. TRBV5-3 is designated an ORF whose function remains uncertain. The junction had 7 bases not matched to a gene; V was cut back by 0 bases and J by 7 bases. The CDR3 consists of 15 residues. CDR3 sequence reads: CARSLAGEGRNIQYF. CDR3 nucleotide sequence: TGTGCCAGAAGCTTGGCCGGGGAGGGTAGGAACATTCAGTACTTC.

This clone was seen once. The rearrangement uses TRBV25-1 and TRBJ2-1; 10 nucleotides line up with TRBD1. The CDR3 length is 15 residues. CDR1 and CDR2 from the germline V gene are MGHDK and SYGVNS. V lost 5 bases to trimming and J lost 7 bases; unmatched junction nucleotides: 8. The CDR3 is CASSSGTGVKNEQFF. CDR3 coding DNA: TGTGCCAGCAGTTCCGGGACAGGGGTTAAAAATGAGCAGTTCTTC.

The chain couples TRBV2 to TRBJ1-2; 11 nucleotides line up with TRBD1. This CDR3 is built from 15 residues. The junction had 9 bases not matched to a gene; V was cut back by 7 bases and J by 5 bases. Germline V gene sequence: CDR1 SNHLY, CDR2 FYNNEI. The DNA of the CDR3 is TGTGCCAGCACCCCAGGACAGGGGGCCTGGTATGGCTACACCTTC. This encodes CASTPGQGAWYGYTF. The full variable domain, completed using reference TRBV2 and TRBJ1-2, is EPEVTQTPSHQVTQMGQEVILRCVPISNHLYFYWYRQILGQKVEFLVSFYNNEISEKSEIFDDQFSVERPDGSNFTLKIRSTKLEDSAMYFCASTPGQGAWYGYTFGSGTRLTVV.

This clone was found a few times. This chain connects TRBV11-2 to TRBJ2-1; 10 bases are a match to TRBD2. This CDR3 is 16 amino acids long. Germline V gene lookup returns CDR1 SGHAT and CDR2 FQNNGV. The J segment lost 8 bases and the V segment lost 6 bases, leaving 13 bases of the junction unmatched. Written as DNA, the CDR3 is TGTGCCAGCAGTGTGCTAGCGGGAGCCCCGGGCGATGAGCAGTTCTTC. Its translation: CASSVLAGAPGDEQFF.

This rearrangement joins TRBV7-3 to TRBJ1-2; 8 positions agree with TRBD1. Looked up from germline, CDR1 is SGHTA and CDR2 is FQGTGA. With 3 bases clipped from V and 5 bases from J, the junction kept 11 bases outside the gene matches. The CDR3 loop spans 16 amino acids. CDR3 nucleotides: TGTGCCAGCAGCTTGGGCGGGACAGGATTTTTATATGGCTACACCTTC. Translated, it gives CASSLGGTGFLYGYTF.